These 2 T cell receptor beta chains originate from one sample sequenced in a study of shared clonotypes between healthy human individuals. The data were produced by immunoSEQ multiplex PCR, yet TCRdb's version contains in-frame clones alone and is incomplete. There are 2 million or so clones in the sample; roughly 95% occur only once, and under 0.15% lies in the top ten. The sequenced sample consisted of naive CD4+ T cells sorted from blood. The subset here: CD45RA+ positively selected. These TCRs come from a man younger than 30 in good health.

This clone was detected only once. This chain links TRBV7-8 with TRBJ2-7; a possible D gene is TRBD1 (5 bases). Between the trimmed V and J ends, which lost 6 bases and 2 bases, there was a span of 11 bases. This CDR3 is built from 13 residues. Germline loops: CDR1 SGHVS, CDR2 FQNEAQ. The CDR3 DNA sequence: TGTGCCAGCAGAAGGGGAAGTACCTACGAGCAGTACTTC. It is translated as CASRRGSTYEQYF. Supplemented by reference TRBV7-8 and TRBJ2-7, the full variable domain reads GAGVSQSPRYKVAKRGQDVALRCDPISGHVSLFWYQQALGQGPEFLTYFQNEAQLDKSGLPSDRFFAERPEGSVSTLKIQRTQQEDSAVYLCASRRGSTYEQYFGPGTRLTVT.

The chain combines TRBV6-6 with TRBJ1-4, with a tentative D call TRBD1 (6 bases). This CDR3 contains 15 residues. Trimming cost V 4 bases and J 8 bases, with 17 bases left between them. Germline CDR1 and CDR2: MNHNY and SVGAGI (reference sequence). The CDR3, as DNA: TGTGCCAGCAGTTCTACAGGGAAGATTAGGGAAAAACTGTTTTTT. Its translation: CASSSTGKIREKLFF.